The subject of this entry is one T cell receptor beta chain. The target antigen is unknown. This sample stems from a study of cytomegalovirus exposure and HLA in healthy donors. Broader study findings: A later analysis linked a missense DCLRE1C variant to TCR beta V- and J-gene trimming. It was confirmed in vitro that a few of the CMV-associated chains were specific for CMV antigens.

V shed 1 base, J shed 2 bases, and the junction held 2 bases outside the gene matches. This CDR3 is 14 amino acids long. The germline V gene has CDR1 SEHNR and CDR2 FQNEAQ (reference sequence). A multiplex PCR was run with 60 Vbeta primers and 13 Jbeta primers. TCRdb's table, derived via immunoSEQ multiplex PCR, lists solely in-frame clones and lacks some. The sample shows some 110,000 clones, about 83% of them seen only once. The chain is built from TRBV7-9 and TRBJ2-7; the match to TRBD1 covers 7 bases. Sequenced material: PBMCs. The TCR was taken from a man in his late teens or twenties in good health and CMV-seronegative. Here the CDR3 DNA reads TGTGCCAGCAGCTTAGGGGGACAGACCTACGAGCAGTACTTC. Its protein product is CASSLGGQTYEQYF. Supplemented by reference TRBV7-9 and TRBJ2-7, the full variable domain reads DTGVSQNPRHKITKRGQNVTFRCDPISEHNRLYWYRQTLGQGPEFLTYFQNEAQLEKSRLLSDRFSAERPKGSFSTLEIQRTEQGDSAMYLCASSLGGQTYEQYFGPGTRLTVT.